This passage covers 32 T cell receptor beta chains from one sample sequenced in a study of cytomegalovirus exposure and HLA in healthy donors. It was with 60 Vbeta and 13 Jbeta primers that the PCR ran. TCRdb keeps only in-frame clones here, not all; method: immunoSEQ multiplex PCR. The data show 150,000 to 200,000 clones, roughly 80% seen once. Material for sequencing was PBMCs. The receptors derive from a man aged 35-49 years in good health and CMV-seronegative.

The V gene is TRBV5-1, the J gene TRBJ1-5; weak D call: TRBD1 (5 bases). CDR1 and CDR2 from the germline V gene are SGHRS and YFSETQ. Trimming removed 0 bases at V and 7 bases at J, with 11 bases between. This CDR3 contains 14 residues. The CDR3 nucleotides are TGCGCCAGCAGCTTGGATAGGGGCAGCCAGCCCCAGCATTTT. Encoded protein: CASSLDRGSQPQHF.

The chain links TRBV7-3 to TRBJ2-1; 8 nucleotides align to TRBD2. V was pared by 5 bases and J by 9 bases, with 6 bases of the junction left unmatched. Germline V gene lookup returns CDR1 SGHTA and CDR2 FQGTGA. The CDR3 contains 13 residues. The CDR3 is CASSPGGPGEQFF. CDR3 coding DNA: TGTGCCAGCAGCCCGGGGGGGCCAGGTGAGCAGTTCTTC.

This clone was detected a few times. V and J are TRBV7-9 and TRBJ1-4, with 9 nucleotides matching TRBD1. The trim removed 1 base at V and 0 bases at J, leaving 3 bases unmatched. Per the germline V gene, CDR1 is SEHNR and CDR2 is FQNEAQ (reference sequence). CDR3 size: 17 residues. The CDR3 loop reads CASSLVTGGTTNEKLFF. The CDR3 DNA is TGTGCCAGCAGCTTAGTGACAGGGGGGACAACTAATGAAAAACTGTTTTTT. The complete variable domain, with remaining parts taken from reference TRBV7-9 and TRBJ1-4, reads DTGVSQNPRHKITKRGQNVTFRCDPISEHNRLYWYRQTLGQGPEFLTYFQNEAQLEKSRLLSDRFSAERPKGSFSTLEIQRTEQGDSAMYLCASSLVTGGTTNEKLFFGSGTQLSVL.

The V and J genes are TRBV7-2 and TRBJ2-4, with 7 bases aligning to TRBD1. Trimming cost V 2 bases and J 0 bases; bases outside gene matches: 4. Germline V CDR1 and CDR2: SGHTA, FQGNSA. The CDR3 is made up of 16 amino acids. CDR3 bases: TGTGCCAGCAGCTTACAGGGGGAATTAGCCAAAAACATTCAGTACTTC. It encodes CASSLQGELAKNIQYF.

V is TRBV1 and J is TRBJ2-7; no check of the table's D call, TRBD2, against the DNA was made. TRBV1 is an annotated pseudogene. CDR3 size: 16 residues. The CDR3 here is CTSSLVSGEGSYEQYF. CDR3 DNA: TGCACCAGCAGCTTAGTTAGCGGGGAGGGCTCCTACGAGCAGTACTTC.

This clone was seen more than once but under ten times. The chain uses TRBV7-2 and TRBJ1-3; the D gene is possibly TRBD1 (5 bases). Germline lookup yields CDR1 SGHTA and CDR2 FQGNSA. V was clipped by 3 bases and J by 4 bases, with 7 bases between them. The CDR3 spans 13 residues. The CDR3 spells CASSLGGGNTIYF. The DNA for the CDR3 is TGTGCCAGCAGCTTGGGGGGAGGAAACACCATATATTTT.

This sequence joins TRBV5-6 and TRBJ2-7; perhaps TRBD2 as D (6 bases). In germline, CDR1 is SGHDT, CDR2 YYEEEE. The CDR3 has 14 amino acids. Trimming removed 5 bases from V and 4 bases from J, with 16 bases in between. The CDR3 here is CASRNRGRGYEQYF. The CDR3 region has the DNA TGTGCCAGCAGGAATCGAGGACGGGGGTACGAGCAGTACTTC.

The chain recombines TRBV28 with TRBJ2-3, with D tentatively TRBD1 (6 bases). Germline assignment: CDR1 MDHEN and CDR2 SYDVKM. The V gene lost 6 bases and the J gene lost 0 bases, with 13 bases spanning the gap. This CDR3 spans 15 amino acids. In DNA, the CDR3 is TGTGCCAGCAGACGACAGGCCTCTAGCACAGATACGCAGTATTTT. This codes for CASRRQASSTDTQYF.

The rearrangement joins TRBV7-2 to TRBJ2-5, with 10 bases identical to TRBD1. V lost 5 bases to trimming and J lost 5 bases; unmatched junction nucleotides: 2. CDR1 SGHTA and CDR2 FQGNSA come from the germline V gene. The CDR3 loop spans 13 amino acids. CDR3 loop: CASSRGQGETQYF. In nucleotides, the CDR3 is TGTGCCAGCAGCCGGGGACAGGGGGAGACCCAGTACTTC.

CDR3 loop: CASSPLSSGQETQYF. CDR3 sequence (DNA): TGTGCCAGCAGCCCCCTCTCTTCAGGGCAAGAGACCCAGTACTTC. This chain connects TRBV4-2 to TRBJ2-5, with D possibly matching TRBD1 (5 bases). Germline lookup yields CDR1 LGHNA and CDR2 YNFKEQ. The CDR3 spans 15 residues. V gave up 4 bases and J gave up 2 bases, with 14 bases separating them.

The chain carries TRBV5-1 and TRBJ2-7; tentative D call: TRBD1 (6 bases). The germline gives CDR1 SGHRS, CDR2 YFSETQ. Trimming removed 2 bases from V and 3 bases from J, with 9 bases in between. The CDR3 consists of 13 residues. CDR3 sequence: CASSFGQSYEQYF. DNA of the CDR3: TGCGCCAGCAGCTTTGGACAGAGCTACGAGCAGTACTTC.

The J gene is TRBJ2-6, the V gene TRBV4-1; TRBD1 matches 7 bases. The CDR3 totals 18 residues. J gave up 0 bases and V 2 bases, and 7 bases lay outside the gene matches. In germline, CDR1 is MGHRA, CDR2 YSYEKL. Here the CDR3 reads CASSQSRDSDSGANVLTF. CDR3 in DNA: TGCGCCAGCAGCCAATCCCGGGACAGCGACTCTGGGGCCAACGTCCTGACTTTC.

The chain couples TRBV6-5 to TRBJ2-7; the match to TRBD1 covers 9 bases. Germline V lookup: CDR1 MNHEY, CDR2 SVGAGI. The CDR3 runs to 15 residues. J lost 2 bases, V lost 7 bases, and 9 bases had no gene match. CDR3 bases: TGTGCCAGCACCCCCCGACAGGGGGATCCCTACGAGCAGTACTTC. Encoded protein: CASTPRQGDPYEQYF.

V usage is TRBV4-3 and J usage is TRBJ2-3; TRBD1 is a possible D gene (6 bases). The V gene lost 4 bases and the J gene lost 4 bases, with 18 bases spanning the gap. This CDR3 has 16 residues. Per germline, CDR1 LGHNA and CDR2 YSLEER. CDR3 DNA sequence: TGCGCCAGCAGCCGGCGAGGGGCAGGGGACGCAGATACGCAGTATTTT. Its protein is CASSRRGAGDADTQYF.

This clone has a single count. The chain employs TRBV28 and TRBJ2-3; no definite D call. The CDR3 has 12 residues. Trimming pared 6 bases from V and 5 bases from J, leaving 9 bases between. Germline CDR1 is MDHEN and CDR2 is SYDVKM. Written as DNA, the CDR3 is TGTGCCAGCAGGAAAATTAGAGATACGCAGTATTTT. It translates to CASRKIRDTQYF.

The CDR3 spells CASVGGGGLRQAGHYGYTF. As DNA, the CDR3 is TGTGCCAGCGTCGGGGGGGGCGGCCTAAGACAGGCGGGGCACTATGGCTACACCTTC. This chain connects TRBV28 to TRBJ1-2; tentatively, D is TRBD1 (6 bases). This CDR3 has 19 residues. Trimming left V 8 bases short and J 3 bases short, with 31 bases between. Looked up from germline, CDR1 is MDHEN and CDR2 is SYDVKM.

V and J are TRBV30 and TRBJ1-2; the D is unclear. CDR1 and CDR2 (germline): GTSNPN, SVGIG (reference sequence). The CDR3 contains 15 residues. Trimming stripped 0 bases from V and 0 bases from J, with 11 bases between. The CDR3, as DNA: TGTGCCTGGAGTGTATATGGGAGCACTAACTATGGCTACACCTTC. This sequence encodes CAWSVYGSTNYGYTF.

CDR3 amino acids: CASSRTGTGGGYTF. The DNA for the CDR3 is TGTGCCAGCAGCCGAACTGGGACAGGGGGAGGCTACACCTTC. V and J are TRBV7-3 and TRBJ1-2; TRBD1 matches at 11 bases. CDR3 length equals 14 residues. Germline V gene sequence: CDR1 SGHTA, CDR2 FQGTGA. Trimming cost V 5 bases and J 8 bases; bases outside gene matches: 7.

The chain uses TRBV5-1 and TRBJ2-7, with D possibly being TRBD1 (5 bases). Germline V gene data show CDR1 as SGHRS and CDR2 as YFSETQ. The CDR3 is 14 residues long. Trimming stripped 2 bases from V and 0 bases from J, with 9 bases between. Written as DNA, the CDR3 is TGCGCCAGCAGCTTTGGCCAGGGCTCCTACGAGCAGTACTTC. Protein: CASSFGQGSYEQYF.

The genes are TRBV20-1 and TRBJ2-3; D remains unclear. The ends were cut back, 6 bases at V and 2 bases at J, with 6 bases in the middle. The germline V gene has CDR1 DFQATT and CDR2 SNEGSKA (reference sequence). The CDR3 spans 11 residues. This CDR3 is CSAGVTDTQYF. DNA for the CDR3: TGCAGTGCGGGCGTCACAGATACGCAGTATTTT.

The chain carries TRBV27 and TRBJ2-3, with TRBD2 as a possible D gene (6 bases). Between the trimmed V and J ends, which lost 6 bases and 0 bases, there was a span of 16 bases. The CDR3 contains 16 residues. Germline loops: CDR1 MNHEY, CDR2 SMNVEV (reference sequence). This CDR3 is CASSSSSASSTDTQYF. The CDR3 DNA is TGTGCCAGCAGCTCATCTAGCGCCTCTAGCACAGATACGCAGTATTTT.

This rearrangement joins TRBV5-1 to TRBJ2-5; 11 bases align to TRBD1. The CDR3 has 16 amino acids. The germline CDR1 and CDR2 sequences are SGHRS and YFSETQ. Germline trimming cut 4 bases from V and 0 bases from J; bases unmatched to any gene: 5. DNA for the CDR3: TGCGCCAGCAGCGGCGGGACAGGGGGGTACCAAGAGACCCAGTACTTC. Translation gives CASSGGTGGYQETQYF.

The chain links TRBV7-9 to TRBJ1-3; the D gene is possibly TRBD1 (5 bases). V lost 6 bases to trimming and J lost 4 bases, with 13 bases between them. The CDR3 is 14 residues long. The germline V gene encodes CDR1 SEHNR and CDR2 FQNEAQ (reference sequence). In nucleotides, the CDR3 is TGTGCCAGCAGTCGTACAGGCGCGGGAAACACCATATATTTT. Protein: CASSRTGAGNTIYF.

The genes are TRBV5-1 and TRBJ2-3; 11 bases line up with TRBD2. With V trimmed by 4 bases and J by 1 base, 5 bases remained unmatched. CDR3 size: 16 residues. Germline CDR1 SGHRS, CDR2 YFSETQ. CDR3 amino acids: CASSPNSGGGTDTQYF. CDR3 nucleotides: TGCGCCAGCAGCCCAAATAGCGGGGGGGGCACAGATACGCAGTATTTT.

The rearrangement uses TRBV14 and TRBJ2-1; 11 bases agree with TRBD2. This CDR3 has 15 amino acids. V shed 0 bases and J 11 bases; nucleotides not matched to a gene: 6. Germline assignment: CDR1 SGHDN and CDR2 FVKESK. CDR3 in amino acids: CASSQELAGVGQQFF. For the CDR3, the DNA is TGTGCCAGCAGCCAAGAACTAGCGGGAGTCGGTCAGCAGTTCTTC.

Worth noting for this clone: Other DNA sequences in this sample translate to the same CDR3. V usage is TRBV27 and J usage is TRBJ2-1; TRBD2 might be the D (6 bases). This CDR3 has 16 residues. Per germline, CDR1 MNHEY and CDR2 SMNVEV (reference sequence). Between the trimmed V and J ends, which lost 3 bases and 0 bases, there was a span of 12 bases. The CDR3 DNA reads as TGTGCCAGCAGTTTGGGTCGGACTACCTCCTACAATGAGCAGTTCTTC. Translating it yields CASSLGRTTSYNEQFF.

A single count supports this clone. The chain is built from TRBV7-3 and TRBJ2-1; 7 bases match TRBD2. Looked up from germline, CDR1 is SGHTA and CDR2 is FQGTGA. This CDR3 spans 14 amino acids. With V trimmed by 5 bases and J by 5 bases, 6 bases remained unmatched. This CDR3 reads CASSPRLADNEQFF. In nucleotides, the CDR3 is TGTGCCAGCAGCCCGAGACTAGCTGACAATGAGCAGTTCTTC.

The chain employs TRBV11-3 and TRBJ2-5; a weak D match, TRBD1 (5 bases). The CDR3 runs to 14 residues. CDR1 and CDR2 from the germline V gene are SGHNT and YENEEA. Trimming stripped 3 bases from V and 1 base from J, with 9 bases between. The chain's CDR3 is CASSFWQGQETQYF. The CDR3 DNA follows: TGTGCCAGCAGCTTCTGGCAGGGCCAAGAGACCCAGTACTTC.

This rearrangement joins TRBV5-4 to TRBJ1-4, with D perhaps TRBD1 (5 bases). Trimming removed 3 bases from V and 8 bases from J, with 14 bases in between. The CDR3 is made up of 14 amino acids. From germline, CDR1 is SGHNT and CDR2 YYREEE (reference sequence). CDR3 region: CASSSLGGTEKLFF. The CDR3 DNA reads TGTGCCAGCAGCTCGCTGGGGGGGACCGAAAAACTGTTTTTT. Complete variable domain (other parts from reference TRBV5-4 and TRBJ1-4): ETGVTQSPTHLIKTRGQQVTLRCSSQSGHNTVSWYQQALGQGPQFIFQYYREEENGRGNFPPRFSGLQFPNYSSELNVNALELDDSALYLCASSSLGGTEKLFFGSGTQLSVL.

This chain joins TRBV6-1 and TRBJ2-3, with a tentative D call TRBD2 (7 bases). This CDR3 has 17 residues. CDR1 and CDR2 (germline): MNHNS, SASEGT. V lost 3 bases and J lost 0, with 16 bases in between. As DNA, the CDR3 is TGTGCCAGCAGTGAGGTTTGGGGGGGCATAAGCACAGATACGCAGTATTTT. This encodes CASSEVWGGISTDTQYF.

This clone was seen only a few times. J is TRBJ2-3 and V is TRBV4-2; TRBD2 might be the D (6 bases). Germline V gene sequence: CDR1 LGHNA, CDR2 YNFKEQ. Trimming removed 4 bases at V and 0 bases at J, with 11 bases between. The CDR3 is 15 residues long. The CDR3 coding sequence is TGTGCCAGCAGCCCAGGGACTCAGAGCACAGATACGCAGTATTTT. This encodes CASSPGTQSTDTQYF.

The V gene is TRBV5-6, the J gene TRBJ2-3; 10 positions match TRBD1. CDR3 length: 15 residues. V lost 6 bases and J lost 1; bases outside the gene matches: 5. Germline V gene data show CDR1 as SGHDT and CDR2 as YYEEEE. The CDR3 region has the DNA TGTGCCAGCACCCCGGGACAGGGGCGCACAGATACGCAGTATTTT. Amino acids: CASTPGQGRTDTQYF.